A selection of T cell receptor beta chains follows, all from one sample in a study of monozygotic twins with inflammatory bowel disease. TCRdb re-called the 5' RACE reads and shows each CDR3 protein once, DNA omitted. Here the sample table reports some 150,000 distinct CDR3 sequences. The sequenced sample consisted of blood. The receptors come from a human donor with ulcerative colitis or Crohn's disease, or a healthy co-twin of an affected twin (not recorded which). The CDR3 runs from the conserved cysteine through the conserved F or W.

v_call	cdr3_length	j_call	cdr3_aa
TRBV5-4	14	TRBJ2-2	CAITSSLNTGELFF
TRBV7-8	15	TRBJ2-1	CASSPSGRVYNEQFF
TRBV5-1	16	TRBJ1-6	CASSLEAGVYNSPLHF
TRBV12-3/TRBV12-4	16	TRBJ2-6	CASSPGTGLGANVLTF
TRBV7-3	14	TRBJ2-2	CASRLDRGNGELFF
TRBV5-1	11	TRBJ1-1	CASSLGYEAFF
TRBV5-5	16	TRBJ2-2	CASSLSGGANTGELFF
TRBV6-1	16	TRBJ2-1	CASSKEAQLSYNEQFF
TRBV28	14	TRBJ2-7	CASSLSSGTGASIF
TRBV7-9	15	TRBJ2-3	CASSLSGRRTDTQYF
TRBV28	15	TRBJ2-7	CASSPLGQASYEQYF
TRBV5-1	14	TRBJ1-2	CASSLEGQGAGYTF
TRBV20-1	13	TRBJ1-1	CSSVKSADAEAFF
TRBV10-3	14	TRBJ2-2	CATLPGQGTGELFF
TRBV12-3/TRBV12-4	14	TRBJ1-1	CASSYSTMNTEAFF
TRBV20-1	14	TRBJ2-4	CSAATGFNKNIQYF
TRBV7-8	18	TRBJ1-6	CASSLNALGSSYNSPLHF
TRBV5-1	14	TRBJ2-1	CASSLETGGHEQFF
TRBV5-4	15	TRBJ1-4	CASTRGPATNEKLFF
TRBV2	15	TRBJ1-4	CASTLMTAGTDKLFF
TRBV7-9	13	TRBJ2-1	CASSWSSYNEQFF
TRBV4-3	15	TRBJ2-1	CASSQEGQDHNEQFF
TRBV28	19	TRBJ2-5	CASISDRRIRTNDQETQYF
TRBV7-8	16	TRBJ1-3	CASSPSRGELGNTIYF
TRBV30	14	TRBJ2-3	CAWSSITSTDTQYF
TRBV24-1	14	TRBJ2-1	CATSAGEGYNEQFF
TRBV18	15	TRBJ2-1	CASSPIYSDSNEQFF
TRBV20-1	15	TRBJ2-3	CSARNSGAVGDTQYF
TRBV6-2/TRBV6-3	15	TRBJ1-5	CASSSGQGIGQPQHF
TRBV20-1	14	TRBJ2-3	CSARDGGLTDTQYF
TRBV18	15	TRBJ2-1	CASSPDLAGVNEQFF
TRBV4-2	12	TRBJ2-1	CASSSPLEEQFF
TRBV7-8	19	TRBJ1-5	CASSLSRDRGLNSNQPQHF
TRBV6-6	14	TRBJ1-5	CASRASYSNQPQHF
TRBV28	12	TRBJ1-1	CASLRPRGAAFF
TRBV4-3	16	TRBJ2-7	CASSRQTSGLFYEQYF
TRBV5-6	13	TRBJ1-2	CASSPAGYESYTF
TRBV27	14	TRBJ1-2	CASSLATSNYGYTF
TRBV20-1	14	TRBJ1-6	CSACRETGNSPLHF
TRBV20-1	15	TRBJ1-2	CSASETQAGNYGYTF
TRBV18	12	TRBJ2-5	CASSPDGETQYF
TRBV5-4	15	TRBJ1-4	CASSTARSTNEKLFF
TRBV3-1	13	TRBJ1-5	CASSSGSNQPQHF
TRBV7-3	13	TRBJ2-7	CASSLAIPDEQYF